The 11 T cell receptor beta chains in this list originate from one sample, sequenced in a study of human T cells and chemical hapten exposure. TCRdb recomputed calls from the RACE reads with MiXCR, one row per CDR3 protein. The table shows around 360,000 distinct CDR3 sequences, with more than 5% occurring only once. Time point described: patch test 2, 6 weeks after DPC sensitization. Specified treatment: therapeutic diphenylcyclopropenone sensitization with weekly scalp DPC. Sequencing was performed on whole blood, taken in connection with sensitization to the hapten diphenylcyclopropenone (DPC). The source of these receptors is a woman between 18 and 30 years old with alopecia areata. Some clones in this sample may be carry-over from other donors' samples.

The rearrangement uses TRBV6-2 or TRBV6-3 and TRBJ2-5, with D possibly called TRBD1 or TRBD2 (5 bases each). This CDR3 has 14 amino acids. V lost 2 bases and J lost 5, with 12 bases in between. From germline, CDR1 is MNHEY and CDR2 SVGEGT. Here the CDR3 reads CASSYLPGPETQYF. DNA of the CDR3: TGTGCCAGCAGTTACCTACCGGGGCCGGAGACCCAGTACTTC.

This clonotype was observed many times. The chain's CDR3 is CAIATPYSTDTQYF. The DNA of the CDR3 is TGTGCCATCGCGACCCCCTACAGCACAGATACGCAGTATTTT. The chain joins TRBV10-3 to TRBJ2-3; D call uncertain. In germline, CDR1 is ENHRY, CDR2 SYGVKD. CDR3 length equals 14 residues. V shed 8 bases and J shed 0 bases, with 12 bases lying between them.

V is TRBV4-1 and J is TRBJ1-5, with TRBD1 identical over 7 bases. With V trimmed by 0 bases and J by 5 bases, 7 bases remained unmatched. CDR3 length: 16 residues. In germline, CDR1 is MGHRA, CDR2 YSYEKL. CDR3 amino acids: CASSQDPRTGYQPQHF. In DNA form, the CDR3 reads TGCGCCAGCAGCCAAGATCCCCGGACAGGTTATCAGCCCCAGCATTTT.

This clonotype was counted many times. The chain combines TRBV2 with TRBJ2-7; maybe TRBD1 (6 bases). V was shortened by 6 bases and J by 5 bases, with 11 bases between the two germline ends. CDR1 and CDR2 (germline): SNHLY, FYNNEI. CDR3 size: 12 residues. The CDR3 region is CASSPDRNEQYF. CDR3 coding DNA: TGTGCCAGCAGCCCTGACAGGAACGAGCAGTACTTC.

There are many counts of this clonotype. V is TRBV6-2 or TRBV6-3 and J is TRBJ1-2; 7 bases are a match to TRBD1. The trim removed 6 bases at V and 7 bases at J, leaving 14 bases unmatched. This CDR3 has 15 amino acids. Germline loops: CDR1 MNHEY, CDR2 SVGEGT. The CDR3 nucleotides are TGTGCCAGCAGCCCCCACCAAACAGGGGCGAGTGGCTACACCTTC. As protein: CASSPHQTGASGYTF.

This chain joins TRBV6-2 or TRBV6-3 and TRBJ2-7; D gene unclear. V dropped 2 bases and J dropped 6 bases, with 5 bases sitting between them. Germline V gene lookup returns CDR1 MNHEY and CDR2 SVGEGT. The length of the CDR3 is 11 residues. The DNA of the CDR3 is TGTGCCAGCAGTTACCGTCGCGAGCAGTACTTC. It codes for CASSYRREQYF.

This clonotype has at least ten counts. The chain combines TRBV12-3 or TRBV12-4 with TRBJ1-5, with TRBD1 as a possible D gene (6 bases). The V and J ends lost 6 bases and 9 bases respectively, with 12 bases between them. The CDR3 runs 12 residues. The chain's CDR3 is CASSEQGWPQHF. CDR3 in DNA: TGTGCCAGCAGCGAGCAGGGGTGGCCCCAGCATTTT.

This clonotype turned up a few times. The chain combines TRBV3-1 with TRBJ2-1, with 10 nucleotides matching TRBD2. Germline CDR1 and CDR2: LGHDT and YNNKEL (reference sequence). The CDR3 length is 16 residues. V dropped 4 bases and J dropped 9; count of bases not matched to a gene: 12. The CDR3 here is CASSPTLAGYSGEQFF. Here the CDR3 DNA reads TGTGCCAGCAGCCCCACACTAGCGGGGTATTCCGGTGAGCAGTTCTTC.

The table lists this clonotype with many counts. CDR3: CASSATGGAQTQYF. The CDR3 DNA sequence: TGTGCCAGCAGCGCGACAGGGGGCGCGCAGACCCAGTACTTC. The genes are TRBV12-3 or TRBV12-4 and TRBJ2-5; 10 bases map to TRBD1. After removal of 6 bases from V and 6 bases from J, the junction contained 7 bases not matched to a gene. The CDR3 totals 14 residues.

The gene calls are TRBV12-3 or TRBV12-4 and TRBJ2-1, with D possibly matching TRBD2 (5 bases). The CDR3 runs 15 residues. The ends were cut back, 10 bases at V and 6 bases at J, with 22 bases in the middle. The CDR3 DNA is TGTGCCACCTTAGGGTCCGGGGAAATGATCAATGAGCAGTTCTTC. As protein: CATLGSGEMINEQFF.

The rearrangement links TRBV27 to TRBJ1-4; 9 nucleotides line up with TRBD1. The V and J ends lost 2 bases and 7 bases, in that order; junction bases with no gene match: 8. This CDR3 region has 16 residues. Germline lookup yields CDR1 MNHEY and CDR2 SMNVEV (reference sequence). The CDR3: CASSLGTGNSREKLFF. CDR3 DNA: TGTGCCAGCAGTTTAGGGACAGGGAATTCGCGTGAAAAACTGTTTTTT. Together with reference TRBV27 and TRBJ1-4, the CDR3 gives the full variable domain: EAQVTQNPRYLITVTGKKLTVTCSQNMNHEYMSWYRQDPGLGLRQIYYSMNVEVTDKGDVPEGYKVSRKEKRNFPLILESPSPNQTSLYFCASSLGTGNSREKLFFGSGTQLSVL.